Sequencing of this TCR beta chain was carried out in a study of PD-1 blockade in classical Hodgkin lymphoma. Study results and limitations: Excluded were patients who started nivolumab under 1 year after ASCT, a group that had lower diversity.

Libraries were prepared by immunoSEQ multiplex PCR; TCRdb keeps only in-frame clonotypes and omits some of them. The repertoire holds 40,000 or so clones, with roughly nine tenths as singletons. Each patient relapsed following autologous stem cell transplantation, and prior brentuximab vedotin exposure differed. Germline assignment: CDR1 SGHRS and CDR2 YFSETQ. There are 13 residues in the CDR3. The ends were cut back, 1 base at V and 6 bases at J, with 10 bases in the middle. With respect to this clone: Its antigen is currently unknown.

Here the sequenced sample was peripheral blood mononuclear cells (PBMCs), taken before the second cycle of nivolumab. The receptor was isolated from a human donor with classical Hodgkin lymphoma. V and J are TRBV5-1 and TRBJ1-2, with D maybe TRBD1 (6 bases). CDR3 nucleotide sequence: TGCGCCAGCAGCTTGAATGCAGGGGATGGCTACACCTTC. This gives the protein CASSLNAGDGYTF. The variable domain in full, completed from reference TRBV5-1 and TRBJ1-2, reads KAGVTQTPRYLIKTRGQQVTLSCSPISGHRSVSWYQQTPGQGLQFLFEYFSETQRNKGNFPGRFSGRQFSNSRSEMNVSTLELGDSALYLCASSLNAGDGYTFGSGTRLTVV.